This T cell receptor beta chain was captured by sequencing in a study of breast tumors, draining lymph nodes, adjacent tissues. Findings of the study overall: Luminal-like breast cancer showed significantly greater tumor-nontumor repertoire similarity than basal-like breast cancer did. That most tumor T cells come from lymph nodes remained unproven. Tumors had less TCR diversity than lymph nodes, more than nontumor tissue. Findings are consistent with lymph node origin and intratumoral expansion of most tumor T cells.

This clonotype was observed many times. Antigen unknown. The J segment lost 6 bases and the V segment lost 1 base, leaving 10 bases of the junction unmatched. CDR1 is KGHSH, CDR2 LQKENI, per germline. This CDR3 has 16 amino acids. In TCRdb, the multiplex PCR reads were re-called with MiXCR into one record per CDR3 protein. The sample records 290,000 or so distinct CDR3 sequences, more than 30% being singletons. Axillary draining lymph nodes of breast cancer patients supplied the node samples. The TCR comes from a female donor with breast cancer. Some clones in this sample may be carry-over from other donors' samples. The rearrangement joins TRBV18 to TRBJ2-7, with 9 bases lining up with TRBD1. The sequencing sample was made of axillary lymph node tissue. CDR3 protein: CASSPLTGTGLSEQYF. Written as DNA, the CDR3 is TGTGCCAGCTCACCACTGACCGGGACAGGGCTCTCCGAGCAGTACTTC.